This T cell receptor beta chain was retrieved from a study of T cell responses to AZD1222 COVID-19 vaccine (dated by TCRdb to the early 2020s). Background on the whole study: Because spike-specific TCR depth and breadth did not differ between the two schedules, AZD1222 recipients who got a second dose at roughly 4 weeks were pooled with those who got a second dose at roughly 12 weeks. Trial participants were enrolled into age subgroups of 18-55, 56-69 and 70-plus years, which contained 148, 28 and 57 TCR-sequenced participants, respectively. A total of 233 trial participants underwent TCR sequencing, of whom nearly 210 had received two doses of AZD1222 and approximately 26 had received two doses of the MenACWY control vaccine.

On this clone itself: Its antigen is not yet known. Per-base qualities were not stored, and no clone one base away is much larger.

Beyond this particular receptor, the publication reports: Spike-specific TCR breadth and depth rose significantly after two AZD1222 doses compared with day 0 and with MenACWY recipients. The 56-69-year group was small, and its depth increase did not reach significance, likely because of low power. Epitopes outside the regions mutated in the B.1.351 and B.1.1.7 variants were reportedly recognized by nearly half of the unique spike-specific TCRs. Because no samples from the day 14 peak response were available, repertoires could be characterized only after the peak T cell response. Vaccine-associated CD4 TCRs spanned the whole spike protein, with dominant responses in regions 160-218 and 743-854. Conclusions about previously exposed vaccinees are limited because only five to seven AZD1222 recipients were SARS-CoV-2 seropositive at baseline. Participants were mostly white British, with more females than males. The authors suggested clonal diversity may have been underestimated.

The sample's time point label is to be understood as: baseline before first vaccination. The vaccinee samples were drawn from two UK trials, COV001 and COV002, one of which was a single-blind randomized controlled phase 2/3 trial testing AZD1222 (ChAdOx1 nCoV-19) in healthy adults. Trial participant PBMC samples were collected at day 0 and day 28 after the second dose for TCRbeta chain sequencing. V is cut by 3 bases and J by 5 bases, and the space between the germline ends is 13 bases. Measured from the cysteine to the phenylalanine, the CDR3 is 14 residues long. The sequence is cut down to CDR3 DNA, 42 bases in frame from base 1. Looking up the germline V gene (reference sequence) yields CDR1 LGHDT and CDR2 YNNKEL. The CDR3 regions of human TCRbeta chains were subjected to immunosequencing. The study's own analysis went as follows. Repertoire TCRs were matched against a reference library of SARS-CoV-2-specific TCRs generated with the MIRA antigen-specificity platform. Breadth was defined as the fraction of unique TCRs that were SARS-CoV-2-associated, and depth was defined as the fraction of total T cells that were SARS-CoV-2-associated. Using the MIRA data, every spike-specific TCR was mapped to the spike region that the TCR reacted to and assigned to either a CD4 or a CD8 class. Log10-transformed breadth and depth values were compared by one-way ANOVA with Sidak's multiple comparisons tests. TCRdb provides this immuneACCESS table in a form limited to in-frame rearrangements. Some clones are lacking; in checked studies, under half of them reflect an unresolved V gene, and why the rest are absent is not known. Clone size and the V and J calls come from that table; the DNA yielded D and trimming. A total of about 100,000 clones appear in this sample, about 93% of them only once. 5% of the sample rests with the top ten.

The sample in question was peripheral blood, obtained on day 0 of AZD1222 vaccination. The sequence is built from TRBV3-1 (or the pseudogene TRBV3-2) and TRBJ1-1; TRBD1 is possibly the D segment (5 matching bases). The clonotype comes from an adult in good health. The CDR3 region: CASSQGPSGTEAFF. The nucleotide sequence reads TGTGCCAGCAGCCAGGGACCCTCGGGTACTGAAGCTTTCTTT.